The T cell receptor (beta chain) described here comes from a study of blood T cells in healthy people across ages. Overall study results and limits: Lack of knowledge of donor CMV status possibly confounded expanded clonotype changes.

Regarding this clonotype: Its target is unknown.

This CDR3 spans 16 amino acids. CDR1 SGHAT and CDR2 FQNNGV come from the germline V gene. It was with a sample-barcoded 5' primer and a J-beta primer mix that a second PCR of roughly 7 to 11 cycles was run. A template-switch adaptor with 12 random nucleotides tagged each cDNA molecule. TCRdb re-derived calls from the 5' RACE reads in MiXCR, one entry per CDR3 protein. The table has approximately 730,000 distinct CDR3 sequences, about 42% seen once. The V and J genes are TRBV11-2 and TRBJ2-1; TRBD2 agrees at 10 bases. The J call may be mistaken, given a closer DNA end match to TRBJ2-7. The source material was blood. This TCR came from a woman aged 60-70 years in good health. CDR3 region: CASSFISTSGIDEQYF. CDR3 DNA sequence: TGTGCCAGCAGCTTTATTTCCACTAGCGGGATTGATGAGCAGTACTTC.